Reported below is one T cell receptor (beta chain). The target antigen is unknown. The sample originates from a study of cytomegalovirus exposure and HLA in healthy donors. Study-wide findings and caveats: Earlier results showed most TCR beta V segments being productive about 87% or about 30% of the time.

Per the germline V gene, CDR1 is LGHNA and CDR2 is YNFKEQ. The CDR3 runs 15 residues. V shed 0 bases, J shed 5 bases, and the junction held 6 bases outside the gene matches. The PCR was carried out with 60 Vbeta primers and 13 Jbeta primers. Sequencing used immunoSEQ multiplex PCR; TCRdb keeps in-frame clones, though not all of them. The data show about 130,000 clones, 84% seen once. Material: PBMCs. V usage is TRBV4-2 and J usage is TRBJ2-7, with 8 bases fitting TRBD2. This TCR was sampled from a woman younger than 30 in good health and CMV-seropositive. CDR3 in DNA: TGTGCCAGCAGCCAAGATAGGACTAGCTTGAACGAGCAGTACTTC. Translation: CASSQDRTSLNEQYF.